This TCR beta chain was captured in a study of cytotoxic CD8 clonotypes in ibrutinib-treated CLL. Sequencing was performed with immunoSEQ multiplex PCR; in TCRdb, only in-frame clones are kept and a portion is missing. The repertoire holds some 92,000 clones, with roughly four fifths as singletons. There are 14 residues in the CDR3. V lost 2 bases to trimming and J lost 4 bases, with 11 bases between them. Germline V gene lookup returns CDR1 SGHNT and CDR2 YENEEA. The source material was PBMCs, sampled after 24 months of ibrutinib treatment. The rearrangement uses TRBV11-3 and TRBJ1-1; the D gene is possibly TRBD1 (5 bases). The sequence was collected from a human donor with chronic lymphocytic leukemia. This chain's CDR3 is CASSLRGRSTEAFF. The CDR3 DNA follows: TGTGCCAGCAGCTTAAGGGGACGGAGCACTGAAGCTTTCTTT.